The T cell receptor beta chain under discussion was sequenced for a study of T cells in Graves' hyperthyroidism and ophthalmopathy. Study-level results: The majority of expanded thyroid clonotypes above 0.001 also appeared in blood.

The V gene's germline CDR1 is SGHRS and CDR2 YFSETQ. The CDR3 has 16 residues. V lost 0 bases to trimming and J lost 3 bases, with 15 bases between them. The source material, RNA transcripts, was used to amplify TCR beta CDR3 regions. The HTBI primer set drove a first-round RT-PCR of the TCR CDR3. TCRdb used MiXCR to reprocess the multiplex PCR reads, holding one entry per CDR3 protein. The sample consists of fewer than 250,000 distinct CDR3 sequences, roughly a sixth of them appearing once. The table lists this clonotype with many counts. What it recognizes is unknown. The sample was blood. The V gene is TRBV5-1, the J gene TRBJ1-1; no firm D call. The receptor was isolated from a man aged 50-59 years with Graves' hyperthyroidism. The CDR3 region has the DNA TGCGCCAGCAGCTTGGTTAGTGGTAGATCCTACACTGAAGCTTTCTTT. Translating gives CASSLVSGRSYTEAFF.